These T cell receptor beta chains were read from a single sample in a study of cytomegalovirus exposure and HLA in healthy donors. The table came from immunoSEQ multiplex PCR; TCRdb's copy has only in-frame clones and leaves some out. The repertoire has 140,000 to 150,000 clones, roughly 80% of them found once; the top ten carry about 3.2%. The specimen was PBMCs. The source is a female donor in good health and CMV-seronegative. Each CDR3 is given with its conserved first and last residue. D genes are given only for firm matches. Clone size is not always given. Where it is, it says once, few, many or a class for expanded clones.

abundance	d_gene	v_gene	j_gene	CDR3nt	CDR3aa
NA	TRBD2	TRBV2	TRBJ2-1	TGTGCCAGCAGTGATATAAGCGGGGGGGCCTACAATGAGCAGTTCTTC	CASSDISGGAYNEQFF
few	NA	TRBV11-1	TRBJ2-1	TGTGCCAGCAGCCGTACGACAAGCGAGCAGTTCTTC	CASSRTTSEQFF
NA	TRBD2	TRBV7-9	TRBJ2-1	TGTGCCAGCAGCTTCCCCCTTGCAGCGGGAGGTAACAATGAGCAGTTCTTC	CASSFPLAAGGNNEQFF
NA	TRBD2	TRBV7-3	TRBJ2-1	TGTGCCAGCAGCTTAAGACCGACGGGACTAGGGGGCTACAATGAGCAGTTCTTC	CASSLRPTGLGGYNEQFF
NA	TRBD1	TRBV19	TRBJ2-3	TGTGCCAGTAGTACCCCGGGACAGCTCACAGATACGCAGTATTTT	CASSTPGQLTDTQYF
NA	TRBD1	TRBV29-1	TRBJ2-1	TGCAGCGTGAGACAGGGAGCCAATGAGCAGTTCTTC	CSVRQGANEQFF
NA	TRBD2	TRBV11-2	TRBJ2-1	TGTGCCAGCAACCGCGGGAGCGCCGGCGAGCAGTTCTTC	CASNRGSAGEQFF
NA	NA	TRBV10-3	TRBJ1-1	TGTGCCATCAGGGGCTACGGGAACACTGAAGCTTTCTTT	CAIRGYGNTEAFF
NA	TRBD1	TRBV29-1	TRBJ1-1	TGCAGCGTCACCCGGACAGGGGGCTACACTGAAGCTTTCTTT	CSVTRTGGYTEAFF
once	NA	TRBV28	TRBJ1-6	TGTGCCAGCAGTCCCACAGGGTACAATAATTCACCCCTCCACTTT	CASSPTGYNNSPLHF
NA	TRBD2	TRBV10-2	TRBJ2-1	TGCGCCAGCAGTGTGACTAGCGGGAGGAGTGAGCAGTTCTTC	CASSVTSGRSEQFF
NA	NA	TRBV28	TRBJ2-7	TGTGCCAGCAGTTTATGGGACATCCCAAACTACGAGCAGTACTTC	CASSLWDIPNYEQYF
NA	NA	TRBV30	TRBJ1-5	TGTGCCTGGGACGCCGGCCGCGGTCAGCCCCAGCATTTT	CAWDAGRGQPQHF
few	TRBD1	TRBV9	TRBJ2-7	TGTGCCAGCACACCCGACAGGGACCCCTCCGAGCAGTACTTC	CASTPDRDPSEQYF
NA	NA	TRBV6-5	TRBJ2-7	TGTGCCAGCAGCCCGGTTGTTACCTACGAGCAGTACTTC	CASSPVVTYEQYF
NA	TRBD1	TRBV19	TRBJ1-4	TGTGCCAGTACTTCAAGGGGGACAGGGGCTGAAAAACTGTTTTTT	CASTSRGTGAEKLFF
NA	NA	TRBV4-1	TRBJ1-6	TGCGCCAGCAGGGCAGGGGTAAATTCACCCCTCCACTTT	CASRAGVNSPLHF
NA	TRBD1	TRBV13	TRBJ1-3	TGTGCCAGCAACCTAGGACAGGCTCTTGGAAACACCATATATTTT	CASNLGQALGNTIYF
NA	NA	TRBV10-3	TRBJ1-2	TGTGCCATCGGCCAGACGGGTGGCTACACCTTC	CAIGQTGGYTF
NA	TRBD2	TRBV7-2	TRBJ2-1	TGTGCCAGCAGGCTCACCGGGACTACCGACCTTAATGAGCAGTTCTTC	CASRLTGTTDLNEQFF
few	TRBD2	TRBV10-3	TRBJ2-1	TGTGCCATCAGTGAGTCGGCGGGAGTCTATAGTGAGCAGTTCTTC	CAISESAGVYSEQFF
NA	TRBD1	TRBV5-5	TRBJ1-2	TGTGCCAGCAGCTTGGTGGGACAGGCGGGTTTGGATTATGGCTACACCTTC	CASSLVGQAGLDYGYTF
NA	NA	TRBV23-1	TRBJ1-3	TGCGCCAGCAGTCAATTACAGGGTAGAAACACCATATATTTT	CASSQLQGRNTIYF
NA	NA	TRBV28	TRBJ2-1	TGTGCCAGCAGACAGGGGACTAGGTGGGATGAGCAGTTCTTC	CASRQGTRWDEQFF
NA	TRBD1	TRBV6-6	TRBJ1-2	TGTGCCAGCAAATTCAGACAGGGTTATGGCTACACCTTC	CASKFRQGYGYTF
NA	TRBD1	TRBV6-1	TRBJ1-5	TGTGCCAGCGGGGGGACAGTTTATCAGCCCCAGCATTTT	CASGGTVYQPQHF
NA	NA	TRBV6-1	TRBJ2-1	TGTGCTAGCAGTCTGGCAGGGGAGAACAATGAGCAGTTCTTC	CASSLAGENNEQFF
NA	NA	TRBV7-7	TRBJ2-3	TGTGCTAGCAGCTTAGGGCGCGGGGATACGCAGTATTTT	CASSLGRGDTQYF
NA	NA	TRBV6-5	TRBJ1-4	TGTGCCAGCAGTTACCACTCCACGGGTAATGAAAAACTGTTTTTT	CASSYHSTGNEKLFF
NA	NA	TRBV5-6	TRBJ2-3	TGTGCCAGCAGCTCGCATACTAGCAGCTTTGATACGCAGTATTTT	CASSSHTSSFDTQYF
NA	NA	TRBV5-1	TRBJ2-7	TGCGCCAGCAAGGCAGGCCACGAGCAGTACTTC	CASKAGHEQYF
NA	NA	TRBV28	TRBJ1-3	TGTGCCAGCAGTTTCCCAGGGACTGGAAACACCATATATTTT	CASSFPGTGNTIYF
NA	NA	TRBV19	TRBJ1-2	TGTGCCAGTTCGTGGCAGGGGTATGGCTACACCTTC	CASSWQGYGYTF
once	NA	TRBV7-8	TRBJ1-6	TGTGCCAGCAGCTCGCCCGGGGGGGTCTCCTATAATTCACCCCTCCACTTT	CASSSPGGVSYNSPLHF
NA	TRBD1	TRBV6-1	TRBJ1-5	TGTGCCAGCAGGGGTACAGGGGTTAGCAATCAGCCCCAGCATTTT	CASRGTGVSNQPQHF
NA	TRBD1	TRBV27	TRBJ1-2	TGTGCCAGCACCGGGCAGGGGGGCAACTATGGCTACACCTTC	CASTGQGGNYGYTF
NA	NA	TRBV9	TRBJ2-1	TGTGCCAGCAGCGCTGACTTCAATGAGCAGTTCTTC	CASSADFNEQFF
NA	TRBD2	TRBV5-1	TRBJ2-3	TGCGCCAGCAGCCGGCGTAGCGGGGGCACAGATACGCAGTATTTT	CASSRRSGGTDTQYF
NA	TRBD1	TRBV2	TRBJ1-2	TGTGCCAGCAGTGAATTAACAGGGGGTAACTATGGCTACACCTTC	CASSELTGGNYGYTF
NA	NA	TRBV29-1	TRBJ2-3	TGCAGCGTTCGCGTCGGTAGCACAGATACGCAGTATTTT	CSVRVGSTDTQYF
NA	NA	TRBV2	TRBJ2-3	TGTGCCAGCAGTGATATTAGCTACGGCACAGATACGCAGTATTTT	CASSDISYGTDTQYF
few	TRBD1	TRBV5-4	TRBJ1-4	TGTGCCAGCAGCTCGCCTGGTAGGGGACAGATTTTT	CASSSPGRGQIF
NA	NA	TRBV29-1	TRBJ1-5	TGCAGCGTCTCAACAGGGTCCCATCAGCCCCAGCATTTT	CSVSTGSHQPQHF
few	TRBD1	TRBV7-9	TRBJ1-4	TGTGCCAGCAGCTCCCGGACAGGACTGGCTGAAAAACTGTTTTTT	CASSSRTGLAEKLFF
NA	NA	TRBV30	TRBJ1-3	TGTGCCTGGAGTGTAGAGGCTGGAAACACCATATATTTT	CAWSVEAGNTIYF
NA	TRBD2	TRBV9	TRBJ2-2	TGTGCCAGCAGCGTAACAACTAGCGGGAGTACCGGGGAGCTGTTTTTT	CASSVTTSGSTGELFF
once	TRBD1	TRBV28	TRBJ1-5	TGTGCCAGCAGTTTACCGACAGGGGTAAGTCAGCCCCAGCATTTT	CASSLPTGVSQPQHF
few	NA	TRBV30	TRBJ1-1	TGTGCCTGGAGTGTATGGGACACGAACACTGAAGCTTTCTTT	CAWSVWDTNTEAFF
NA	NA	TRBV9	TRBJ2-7	TGTGCCAGCAGCGTAGGAGGGTCCACCTACGAGCAGTACTTC	CASSVGGSTYEQYF
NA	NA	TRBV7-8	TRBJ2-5	TGTGCCAGCAGCCGTAGGGGACTGAGGGAGACCCAGTACTTC	CASSRRGLRETQYF
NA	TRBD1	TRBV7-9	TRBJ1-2	TGTGCCAGCAGCTTAGCCTGGGATAAGGGGGTGACAGGGCATGGCTACACCTTC	CASSLAWDKGVTGHGYTF
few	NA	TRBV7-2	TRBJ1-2	TGTGCCAGCAGCTTAGCGGCGACGGGCTATGGCTACACCTTC	CASSLAATGYGYTF
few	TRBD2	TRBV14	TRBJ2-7	TGTGCCAGCAGCCAAGATCGATCTAGCGGGATGAGGAACGAGCAGTACTTC	CASSQDRSSGMRNEQYF
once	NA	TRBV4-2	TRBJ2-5	TGTGCCAGCAGCCCAATGACGGGATCCCAAGAGACCCAGTACTTC	CASSPMTGSQETQYF
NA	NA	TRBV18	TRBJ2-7	TGTGCCAGCTCCCTCGACTGGAATTACGAGCAGTACTTC	CASSLDWNYEQYF
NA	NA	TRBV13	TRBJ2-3	TGTGCCAGCAGCTTACCAGGCACAGATACGCAGTATTTT	CASSLPGTDTQYF
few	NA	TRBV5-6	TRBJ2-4	TGTGCCAGCAGCCTCACGGCTCATTCAAGGGGCATTCAGTACTTC	CASSLTAHSRGIQYF
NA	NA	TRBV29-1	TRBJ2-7	TGCAGCGTTGAAGTGGCAGCGAGCTCCTACGAGCAGTACTTC	CSVEVAASSYEQYF
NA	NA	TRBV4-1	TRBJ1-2	TGCGCCAGCAGCCAAGATCTAGGCGGAACTAACTATGGCTACACCTTC	CASSQDLGGTNYGYTF